The rows below give T cell receptor beta chains drawn from one sample of a study of T cells after yellow fever vaccination. TCRdb re-called the 5' RACE reads through MiXCR, storing one row per CDR3 protein. The sample records 200,000 to 300,000 distinct CDR3 sequences, 10% to 15% being singletons. This specimen was CD4+ T cells sorted from PBMCs, taken 45 days after the yellow fever booster vaccination. The receptors stem from a man younger than 45 who received the YFV17D yellow fever vaccine. Each CDR3 is given with its conserved first and last residue. A D gene is named only where the DNA matches it firmly. Size tells how often a clone was seen (once, few, many) or the class of an expanded clone, and some rows leave it out.

D	V	size	J	CDR3	DNA
TRBD2	TRBV7-2	few	TRBJ2-5	CASSLRLAGGRETQYF	TGTGCCAGCAGCCTTAGACTAGCGGGGGGCCGGGAGACCCAGTACTTC
.	TRBV5-1	few	TRBJ1-1	CASRPYDSNTEAFF	TGCGCCAGCAGACCCTACGATTCTAACACTGAAGCTTTCTTT
TRBD1	TRBV20-1	.	TRBJ2-3	CSARTPGQGAYHTQYF	TGCAGTGCTAGAACCCCGGGACAGGGCGCATATCATACGCAGTATTTT
.	TRBV7-9	.	TRBJ2-1	CAVQGGEQFF	TGTGCCGTGCAGGGCGGGGAGCAGTTCTTC
TRBD1	TRBV20-1	.	TRBJ1-2	CSAMGRGRDGYTF	TGCAGTGCTATGGGCAGGGGGCGGGATGGCTACACCTTC
.	TRBV20-1	few	TRBJ2-4	CSARIPGTRNIQYF	TGCAGTGCTAGAATCCCCGGGACCAGAAACATTCAGTACTTC
TRBD2	TRBV10-3	few	TRBJ2-7	CAISDAGVNEQYF	TGTGCCATCAGTGACGCGGGAGTGAACGAGCAGTACTTC
.	TRBV20-1	many	TRBJ2-7	CSARPGLLYEQYF	TGCAGTGCTAGACCAGGACTCCTCTACGAGCAGTACTTC
.	TRBV7-2	.	TRBJ2-2	CASSFLGTPVGELFF	TGTGCCAGCAGCTTTTTGGGGACTCCGGTCGGGGAGCTGTTTTTT
.	TRBV7-2	.	TRBJ2-7	CASSLYVSSYEQYF	TGTGCCAGCAGCTTATACGTCTCCTCCTACGAGCAGTACTTC